Listed below are T cell receptor beta chains from one sample, sequenced in a study of blood T cell repertoires in COVID-19. Sequencing used immunoSEQ multiplex PCR; TCRdb keeps in-frame clones, though not all of them. The sample records some 220,000 clones, over 60% being singletons. Source material: peripheral blood. Receptors were obtained from a woman aged 70-85 years with acute or convalescent COVID-19. Both conserved end residues are part of each CDR3. Each record gives: CDR3 protein, J gene, V gene.

cdr3_aa: CASRTDSRSSYEQYF
j_call: TRBJ2-7
v_call: TRBV2

cdr3_aa: CASSPFAREQFF
j_call: TRBJ2-1
v_call: TRBV6-2/TRBV6-3

cdr3_aa: CAISEALAGVNEQFF
j_call: TRBJ2-1
v_call: TRBV10-3

cdr3_aa: CASSQDRTGIQYF
j_call: TRBJ2-4
v_call: TRBV3-1/TRBV3-2

cdr3_aa: CASSPPGQGLQQYF
j_call: TRBJ2-7
v_call: TRBV18

cdr3_aa: CASSEVAGDSTGELFF
j_call: TRBJ2-2
v_call: TRBV5-1

cdr3_aa: CASSLHTAGGLNIQYF
j_call: TRBJ2-4
v_call: TRBV7-2

cdr3_aa: CASSGGGGAGDTQYF
j_call: TRBJ2-3
v_call: TRBV7-3

cdr3_aa: CASSDGGVGVQNIQYF
j_call: TRBJ2-4
v_call: TRBV6-1

cdr3_aa: CASSRGQDSYSNQPQHF
j_call: TRBJ1-5
v_call: TRBV28

cdr3_aa: CASSHRNSPLHF
j_call: TRBJ1-6
v_call: TRBV3-1/TRBV3-2

cdr3_aa: CSAPRDTEAFF
j_call: TRBJ1-1
v_call: TRBV20-1

cdr3_aa: CASSPPSTGGHGEQFF
j_call: TRBJ2-1
v_call: TRBV18

cdr3_aa: CASSWKGYGYGYTF
j_call: TRBJ1-2
v_call: TRBV6-5

cdr3_aa: CASTSRGANEKLFF
j_call: TRBJ1-4
v_call: TRBV6-5

cdr3_aa: CASSRTGTGVPYF
j_call: TRBJ2-3
v_call: TRBV6-5

cdr3_aa: CASSEVYPDTQYF
j_call: TRBJ2-3
v_call: TRBV10-1

cdr3_aa: CASSQQGLQNTEAFF
j_call: TRBJ1-1
v_call: TRBV11-2

cdr3_aa: CASSVEGQGNTEAFF
j_call: TRBJ1-1
v_call: TRBV9

cdr3_aa: CASSLQADYNSPLHF
j_call: TRBJ1-6
v_call: TRBV7-3

cdr3_aa: CASSRGRSWGTDTQYF
j_call: TRBJ2-3
v_call: TRBV4-3

cdr3_aa: CASRRQGVAYEQYF
j_call: TRBJ2-7
v_call: TRBV6-5

cdr3_aa: CASSLTEQGTKAFF
j_call: TRBJ1-1
v_call: TRBV6-5

cdr3_aa: CAWVTRQGSVSSPLHF
j_call: TRBJ1-6
v_call: TRBV30

cdr3_aa: CSAIFQETQYF
j_call: TRBJ2-5
v_call: TRBV20-1

cdr3_aa: CASSGDRGSGELFF
j_call: TRBJ2-2
v_call: TRBV5-1

cdr3_aa: CASSYSGQGPDTQYF
j_call: TRBJ2-3
v_call: TRBV6-5

cdr3_aa: CASSVVRGGLNTGELFF
j_call: TRBJ2-2
v_call: TRBV9

cdr3_aa: CATSDGQGKNIQYF
j_call: TRBJ2-4
v_call: TRBV24-1

cdr3_aa: CASSQGPGLAVTDTQYF
j_call: TRBJ2-3
v_call: TRBV4-3

cdr3_aa: CASSPGQRATNEKLFF
j_call: TRBJ1-4
v_call: TRBV5-1

cdr3_aa: CASSVLADAYNEQFF
j_call: TRBJ2-1
v_call: TRBV10-1

cdr3_aa: CASSIGGGNTGELFF
j_call: TRBJ2-2
v_call: TRBV19

cdr3_aa: CATQPTPALHNEQFF
j_call: TRBJ2-1
v_call: TRBV5-1

cdr3_aa: CASSPRGAGRKTQYF
j_call: TRBJ2-5
v_call: TRBV2

cdr3_aa: CASRRTGNSPLHF
j_call: TRBJ1-6
v_call: TRBV27

cdr3_aa: CSASLTSGALWNEQFF
j_call: TRBJ2-1
v_call: TRBV20-1

cdr3_aa: CASSQRAGTGKSIAFF
j_call: TRBJ1-1
v_call: TRBV7-2

cdr3_aa: CASSLGVQGGEQFF
j_call: TRBJ2-1
v_call: TRBV11-2

cdr3_aa: CASITDRGDEQFF
j_call: TRBJ2-1
v_call: TRBV19

cdr3_aa: CAWSVLGVAGGPETQYF
j_call: TRBJ2-5
v_call: TRBV30

cdr3_aa: CATRGQPTGELFF
j_call: TRBJ2-2
v_call: TRBV24-1

cdr3_aa: CASSQGKGLNSPLHF
j_call: TRBJ1-6
v_call: TRBV3-1/TRBV3-2

cdr3_aa: CSTKNRDTAFF
j_call: TRBJ1-1
v_call: TRBV29-1

cdr3_aa: CASSPSADTQYF
j_call: TRBJ2-3
v_call: TRBV19

cdr3_aa: CASSAQTGPETQYF
j_call: TRBJ2-5
v_call: TRBV7-8

cdr3_aa: CASSELLGGPQHF
j_call: TRBJ1-5
v_call: TRBV2

cdr3_aa: CATKTGPYTDTQYF
j_call: TRBJ2-3
v_call: TRBV6-5